The next 18 T cell receptor beta chains were all read from a single sample in a study of technical replicates of blood from a handful of donors. Using immunoSEQ multiplex PCR, the repertoire was profiled, and TCRdb retains in-frame clones only, with some absent. Among some 80,000 clones, roughly nine tenths were seen once, and the ten largest hold approximately 0.39%. Sequencing was carried out using T cells isolated from PBMCs. The origin of the receptors is a human donor in good health.

Written as DNA, the CDR3 is TGTGCCTGGAGTGTCTTAAAGCGGGAGGGCCATGAGACCCAGTACTTC. Its protein is CAWSVLKREGHETQYF. The V call is TRBV30, the J call TRBJ2-5, with 10 bases matching TRBD2. Germline CDR1 reads GTSNPN; CDR2 reads SVGIG (reference sequence). This CDR3 is built from 16 residues. V lost 0 bases and J lost 5; bases outside the gene matches: 9.

The gene calls are TRBV6-1 and TRBJ1-2; 10 positions agree with TRBD1. The CDR3 runs to 17 residues. CDR1 and CDR2 (germline): MNHNS, SASEGT. The V segment lost 4 bases and the J segment 5 bases; nucleotides outside the gene matches: 13. The CDR3 bases are TGTGCCAGCAGTGGGGGGACAGGGGCCGGGAGGAGGTATGGCTACACCTTC. It encodes CASSGGTGAGRRYGYTF.

This chain connects TRBV7-2 to TRBJ2-7, with TRBD1 matching 10 bases. J lost 6 bases, V lost 0 bases, and 2 bases had no gene match. In germline, CDR1 is SGHTA, CDR2 FQGNSA. The CDR3 runs 14 residues. CDR3 loop: CASSLAGQGTEQYF. The CDR3 DNA is TGTGCCAGCAGCTTAGCGGGACAGGGGACCGAGCAGTACTTC.

The chain employs TRBV29-1 and TRBJ1-1; weak D call: TRBD1 (5 bases). The CDR3 loop spans 13 amino acids. With 5 bases removed from V and 4 bases from J, the gap between germline ends came to 14 bases. CDR1 is SQVTM, CDR2 ANQGSEA, per germline. CDR3 DNA sequence: TGCAGCGTTTATAGTTTGGGGGGCACTGAAGCTTTCTTT. It specifies CSVYSLGGTEAFF.

The genes are TRBV15 and TRBJ2-7; tentatively, D is TRBD1 (6 bases). Germline V gene sequence: CDR1 LNHNV, CDR2 YYDKDF (reference sequence). Trimming left V 3 bases short and J 5 bases short, with 20 bases between. The length of the CDR3 is 16 residues. CDR3 protein: CATSRVGYRERNEQYF. The CDR3 DNA reads TGTGCCACCAGCAGGGTTGGCTACAGGGAGAGAAACGAGCAGTACTTC.

The genes are TRBV5-8 and TRBJ1-2; D uncertain. Looked up from germline, CDR1 is SGHTS and CDR2 is YDEGEE. The CDR3 loop spans 13 amino acids. Trimming pared 0 bases from V and 8 bases from J, leaving 11 bases between. This CDR3 reads CASSLGGGGGYTF. CDR3 in DNA: TGTGCCAGCAGCTTGGGCGGAGGAGGGGGCTACACCTTC. Full variable domain (rest looked up from reference TRBV5-8 and TRBJ1-2): EAGVTQSPTHLIKTRGQQATLRCSPISGHTSVYWYQQALGLGLQFLLWYDEGEERNRGNFPPRFSGRQFPNYSSELNVNALELEDSALYLCASSLGGGGGYTFGSGTRLTVV.

The V and J genes are TRBV7-6 and TRBJ1-2; the D is unclear. V was shortened by 8 bases and J by 4 bases, with 29 bases between the two germline ends. This CDR3 spans 18 amino acids. Germline lookup yields CDR1 SGHVS and CDR2 FNYEAQ. CDR3: CASAALLGSGWASYGYTF. The CDR3 DNA reads TGTGCCAGCGCAGCTCTACTGGGAAGCGGTTGGGCTAGCTATGGCTACACCTTC.

As to this clone: One end of the junction is discordant with germline, which a read error may explain. This chain uses TRBV6-1 with TRBJ1-3, with TRBD1 identical over 7 bases. Per the germline V gene, CDR1 is MNHNS and CDR2 is SASEGT. There are 11 residues in the CDR3. CDR3: CASHEGAGGHF. The DNA of the CDR3 is TGTGCCAGTCACGAGGGAGCAGGGGGGCATTTT.

The chain has TRBV9 and TRBJ2-6, with D maybe TRBD1 (6 bases). CDR3 size: 16 residues. The germline V gene encodes CDR1 SGDLS and CDR2 YYNGEE. The V gene lost 0 bases and the J gene lost 0 bases, with 7 bases spanning the gap. In nucleotides, the CDR3 is TGTGCCAGCAGCGTAGACAGGGTCTCTGGGGCCAACGTCCTGACTTTC. Its protein product is CASSVDRVSGANVLTF. Using reference TRBV9 and TRBJ2-6 for the parts outside the CDR3, the full variable domain is DSGVTQTPKHLITATGQRVTLRCSPRSGDLSVYWYQQSLDQGLQFLIQYYNGEERAKGNILERFSAQQFPDLHSELNLSSLELGDSALYFCASSVDRVSGANVLTFGAGSRLTVL.

The chain joins TRBV14 to TRBJ2-1; TRBD2 matches 13 bases. The length of the CDR3 is 17 residues. Germline CDR1 reads SGHDN; CDR2 reads FVKESK. Trimming took 4 bases from V and 6 from J; bases not matched to a gene: 9. DNA for the CDR3: TGTGCCAGCAGCCTTCCCGGACTAGCGGGAGTTACCAATGAGCAGTTCTTC. This translates into CASSLPGLAGVTNEQFF.

This clone appeared a few times. The V call is TRBV28, the J call TRBJ1-1; D unresolved. Trimming left V 6 bases short and J 3 bases short, with 8 bases between. The CDR3 consists of 12 residues. CDR1 and CDR2 from the germline V gene are MDHEN and SYDVKM. The CDR3 here is CASRRADTEAFF. The CDR3 nucleotides read TGTGCCAGCAGGAGAGCCGACACTGAAGCTTTCTTT.

The genes are TRBV6-6 and TRBJ2-3; possible D gene TRBD1, 5 bases. CDR3 length equals 11 residues. V was trimmed by 5 bases and J by 8 bases, leaving 8 bases between them. In germline, CDR1 is MNHNY, CDR2 SVGAGI (reference sequence). CDR3 bases: TGTGCCAGCAGTCCGCAGGGTACGCAGTATTTT. Encoded protein: CASSPQGTQYF.

The chain combines TRBV5-5 with TRBJ2-1, with D possibly matching TRBD2 (6 bases). Germline CDR1 is SGHKS and CDR2 is YYEKEE (reference sequence). The CDR3 covers 15 residues. V lost 4 bases to trimming and J lost 2 bases, with 13 bases between them. In DNA, the CDR3 is TGTGCCAGCAGCCCCCTTAGCGGAACCTACAATGAGCAGTTCTTC. Translated: CASSPLSGTYNEQFF. Full variable domain (outside the CDR3, taken from reference TRBV5-5 and TRBJ2-1): DAGVTQSPTHLIKTRGQQVTLRCSPISGHKSVSWYQQVLGQGPQFIFQYYEKEERGRGNFPDRFSARQFPNYSSELNVNALLLGDSALYLCASSPLSGTYNEQFFGPGTRLTVL.

The chain employs TRBV7-9 and TRBJ2-2; 7 bases agree with TRBD2. V shed 4 bases, J shed 8 bases, and the junction held 7 bases outside the gene matches. CDR1 is SEHNR and CDR2 is FQNEAQ in the germline V gene (reference sequence). The CDR3 runs 14 residues. The CDR3 nucleotides read TGTGCCAGCAGCTCCCGGGTAGCGGGTGGGGAGCTGTTTTTT. This encodes CASSSRVAGGELFF.

A single count supports this clone. The chain employs TRBV28 and TRBJ2-7; 10 nucleotides agree with TRBD2. V trimming: 2 bases; J trimming: 7 bases; junction bases outside the gene matches: 8. Germline lookup yields CDR1 MDHEN and CDR2 SYDVKM. The CDR3 sequence is 15 residues long. CDR3 protein: CASSLPLAGVREQYF. CDR3 nucleotides: TGTGCCAGCAGTTTACCGCTAGCGGGAGTGAGAGAGCAGTACTTC. Looking up the rest from reference TRBV28 and TRBJ2-7 gives the full variable domain: DVKVTQSSRYLVKRTGEKVFLECVQDMDHENMFWYRQDPGLGLRLIYFSYDVKMKEKGDIPEGYSVSREKKERFSLILESASTNQTSMYLCASSLPLAGVREQYFGPGTRLTVT.

This rearrangement joins TRBV30 to TRBJ2-7, with 11 positions matching TRBD2. V lost 5 bases and J lost 2; bases outside the gene matches: 5. CDR1 and CDR2 (germline): GTSNPN, SVGIG (reference sequence). CDR3 size: 14 residues. The CDR3 loop is CAWELAGATYEQYF. The CDR3 bases are TGTGCCTGGGAACTAGCGGGAGCTACCTACGAGCAGTACTTC.

The CDR3 nucleotides read TGCGCCAGCAGCTTGGAAGGGAGCCAAGGCTACACCTTC. It codes for CASSLEGSQGYTF. The chain combines TRBV5-1 with TRBJ1-2; no reliable D call. V was clipped by 0 bases and J by 8 bases, with 11 bases between them. This CDR3 is 13 amino acids long. CDR1 is SGHRS and CDR2 is YFSETQ in the germline V gene.

J is TRBJ1-5 and V is TRBV19; D not resolved. V was clipped by 3 bases and J by 2 bases, with 8 bases between them. Germline V gives CDR1 LNHDA, CDR2 SQIVND (reference sequence). The CDR3 loop spans 14 amino acids. The CDR3 nucleotides read TGTGCCAGTAGTATGGGTGAGGGCAATCAGCCCCAGCATTTT. Translation gives CASSMGEGNQPQHF.